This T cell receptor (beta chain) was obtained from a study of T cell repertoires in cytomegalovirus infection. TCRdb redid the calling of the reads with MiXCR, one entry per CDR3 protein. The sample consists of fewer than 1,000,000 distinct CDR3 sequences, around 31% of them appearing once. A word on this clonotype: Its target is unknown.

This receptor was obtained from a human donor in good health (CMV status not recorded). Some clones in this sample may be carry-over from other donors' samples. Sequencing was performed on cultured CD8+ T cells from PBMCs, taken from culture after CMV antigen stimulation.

CDR3 residues: CASSYVASNQPQHF. DNA of the CDR3: TGTGCCAGCAGTTACGTGGCTAGCAATCAGCCCCAGCATTTT. The J gene is TRBJ1-5, the V gene TRBV6-2 or TRBV6-3; unclear D gene. The CDR3 has 14 residues. V was cut by 2 bases and J by 0 bases, with 5 bases left in between. Germline V CDR1 and CDR2: MNHEY, SVGEGT.